Included here is one T cell receptor beta chain sequence, with context. RNA extraction was followed by reverse transcription into cDNA, which acted as the sequencing template. Repertoires were generated with immunoSEQ multiplex PCR, while TCRdb's copy carries only in-frame clones and drops some. The top ten hold around 17% of the sample, which has fewer than 110,000 clones, almost 60% seen once. This sample was taken from a study of CD8+ T cells in alopecia areata. The CDR3 is 15 amino acids. Germline V gives CDR1 LGHNA, CDR2 YNFKEQ. V was pared by 1 base and J by 5 bases, with 6 bases of the junction left unmatched. Treatment in this sample: oral pan-JAK inhibitor, 5-10 mg twice daily.

The gene calls are TRBV4-2 and TRBJ2-5; 8 bases are a match to TRBD2. The source is a human donor with alopecia areata. The sample consisted of CD8+ T cells sorted from blood, taken around week 55, from a patient treated with tofacitinib. In DNA, the CDR3 is TGTGCCAGCAGCCAAGGTCGGGAGGGTTCCGAGACCCAGTACTTC. Protein: CASSQGREGSETQYF.